Following are 25 T cell receptor beta chains from one sample sequenced in a study of CD8 T cells in ankylosing spondylitis. TCRdb redid the calling of the 5' RACE reads with MiXCR, one entry per CDR3 protein. This table has about 240,000 distinct CDR3 sequences, around 9.1% appearing once. Specimen: blood, either unsorted or a sorted T cell fraction (not recorded which). These receptor sequences come from a male donor with ankylosing spondylitis or in good health (not recorded which).

This clonotype was seen a few times. The V call is TRBV7-2, the J call TRBJ2-7; D gene uncertain. Germline V lookup: CDR1 SGHTA, CDR2 FQGNSA. The CDR3 contains 13 residues. The V gene lost 0 bases and the J gene lost 9 bases, with 12 bases spanning the gap. This CDR3 reads CASSLALGPAQYF. The CDR3, as DNA: TGTGCCAGCAGCTTAGCGTTGGGTCCCGCGCAGTACTTC.

This clonotype was counted at least ten times. The gene calls are TRBV20-1 and TRBJ1-2; weak D call: TRBD1 (5 bases). Germline assignment: CDR1 DFQATT and CDR2 SNEGSKA (reference sequence). Trimming removed 3 bases from V and 7 bases from J, with 12 bases in between. The CDR3 length is 12 residues. The CDR3 sequence is CSASPDSSGYTF. CDR3 in DNA: TGCAGTGCTAGCCCTGACAGTAGTGGCTACACCTTC.

This clonotype was seen at least ten times. The chain has TRBV12-3 or TRBV12-4 and TRBJ2-5, with D maybe TRBD2 (6 bases). Trimming removed 6 bases from V and 0 bases from J, with 8 bases in between. CDR3 length: 13 amino acids. The CDR3 region is CASSAGHQETQYF. In nucleotides, the CDR3 is TGTGCCAGCAGCGCGGGACACCAAGAGACCCAGTACTTC.

This clonotype has at least ten counts. The chain uses TRBV13 and TRBJ2-3, with D possibly matching TRBD2 (6 bases). This CDR3 has 15 amino acids. Germline V lookup: CDR1 PRHDT, CDR2 FYEKMQ (reference sequence). Trimming left V 2 bases short and J 5 bases short, with 14 bases between. CDR3 nucleotides: TGTGCCAGCAGCTTATTGGGAGCCGGGGGAGATACGCAGTATTTT. It translates to CASSLLGAGGDTQYF.

This clonotype was detected many times. This sequence joins TRBV10-3 and TRBJ2-1; D gene ambiguous. CDR1 is ENHRY, CDR2 SYGVKD, per germline. With 4 bases removed from V and 2 bases from J, the gap between germline ends came to 9 bases. CDR3 size: 14 residues. CDR3 in DNA: TGTGCCATCAGTGTGGCGGAGCCCTACAATGAGCAGTTCTTC. It yields the protein CAISVAEPYNEQFF.

This clonotype has a count of ten or more. This rearrangement joins TRBV28 to TRBJ2-1, with 11 bases aligning to TRBD1. Per the germline V gene, CDR1 is MDHEN and CDR2 is SYDVKM. The CDR3 runs to 15 residues. The J segment lost 5 bases and the V segment lost 5 bases, leaving 5 bases of the junction unmatched. The CDR3, as DNA: TGTGCCAGCAGTACGGACAGGGGGCAGAACAATGAGCAGTTCTTC. This sequence encodes CASSTDRGQNNEQFF.

This clonotype was detected many times. The chain couples TRBV7-2 to TRBJ2-7, with a tentative D call TRBD2 (5 bases). This CDR3 region has 13 residues. The germline V gene encodes CDR1 SGHTA and CDR2 FQGNSA. The V and J ends lost 4 bases and 3 bases respectively, with 10 bases between them. Here the CDR3 DNA reads TGTGCCAGCAGCTCGCTAGCTGACTACGAGCAGTACTTC. Protein product: CASSSLADYEQYF.

This clonotype was seen repeatedly, ten times or more. The chain has TRBV7-9 and TRBJ1-1; the D is unclear. This CDR3 spans 12 amino acids. The germline CDR1 and CDR2 sequences are SEHNR and FQNEAQ (reference sequence). V gave up 1 base and J gave up 6 bases, with 6 bases separating them. This CDR3 is CASSLEDSEAFF. The DNA for the CDR3 is TGTGCCAGCAGCTTAGAGGATTCTGAAGCTTTCTTT.

This chain uses TRBV9 with TRBJ1-3; D uncertain. V lost 3 bases and J lost 3, with 22 bases in between. The germline V gene encodes CDR1 SGDLS and CDR2 YYNGEE. The CDR3 runs 18 residues. The CDR3, as DNA: TGTGCCAGCAGCGCCTTCAACGGTGGGGTTTCAAGTGGAAACACCATATATTTT. Protein: CASSAFNGGVSSGNTIYF.

The genes are TRBV14 and TRBJ2-2, with D possibly being TRBD2 (7 bases). Germline V gene lookup returns CDR1 SGHDN and CDR2 FVKESK. The CDR3 is 15 amino acids. The germline V and J ends were trimmed by 4 bases and 7 bases, with 16 bases remaining between them. The CDR3 nucleotides read TGTGCCAGCAGCCCCCTGGGGGGGGCTCACGGGGAGCTGTTTTTT. Translated: CASSPLGGAHGELFF.

This clonotype came up many times. This chain links TRBV20-1 with TRBJ1-1, with D perhaps TRBD1 (5 bases). This CDR3 is built from 14 residues. Germline CDR1 DFQATT, CDR2 SNEGSKA (reference sequence). Trimming pared 1 base from V and 0 bases from J, leaving 9 bases between. CDR3 sequence reads: CSARATGLNTEAFF. CDR3 coding DNA: TGCAGTGCTAGAGCGACGGGACTGAACACTGAAGCTTTCTTT.

The chain recombines TRBV4-1 with TRBJ2-1; 11 bases align to TRBD2. The germline CDR1 and CDR2 sequences are MGHRA and YSYEKL. J lost 7 bases, V lost 3 bases, and 5 bases had no gene match. CDR3 length equals 15 residues. The CDR3 region is CASSQEASGGNEQFF. CDR3 coding DNA: TGCGCCAGCAGCCAGGAAGCTAGCGGGGGGAATGAGCAGTTCTTC.

This clonotype was seen ten or more times. The DNA for the CDR3 is TGCGCCAGCAGCCAAGAAACCAGTATGGGTTACGAGCAGTACTTC. Protein: CASSQETSMGYEQYF. V and J are TRBV4-3 and TRBJ2-7; D unresolved. V lost 0 bases, J lost 4 bases, and 13 bases lay in between. The V gene's germline CDR1 is LGHNA and CDR2 YSLEER. The CDR3 runs 15 residues.

This sequence joins TRBV5-6 and TRBJ1-5, with D possibly being TRBD1 (6 bases). Germline assignment: CDR1 SGHDT and CDR2 YYEEEE. With 3 bases removed from V and 7 bases from J, the gap between germline ends came to 14 bases. The CDR3 sequence is 14 residues long. The CDR3 bases are TGTGCCAGCAGCTCCTTGAGGGGGGGACAGCCCCAGCATTTT. Amino acids: CASSSLRGGQPQHF.

This clonotype was seen repeatedly, ten times or more. The rearrangement uses TRBV4-3 and TRBJ2-1; D possibly uses TRBD1 or TRBD2 (5 bases each). Germline-derived CDR1 and CDR2 are LGHNA and YSLEER. The length of the CDR3 is 15 residues. Between the trimmed V and J ends, which lost 0 bases and 3 bases, there was a span of 9 bases. CDR3 sequence: CASSQDGTIYNEQFF. In nucleotides, the CDR3 is TGCGCCAGCAGCCAAGATGGGACGATCTACAATGAGCAGTTCTTC.

This chain links TRBV4-3 with TRBJ1-2; 9 bases fit TRBD1. The V gene's germline CDR1 is LGHNA and CDR2 YSLEER. There are 16 residues in the CDR3. J gave up 3 bases and V 0 bases, and 5 bases lay outside the gene matches. CDR3 sequence reads: CASSQDSYRGHYGYTF. In DNA, the CDR3 is TGCGCCAGCAGCCAAGATAGTTACAGGGGGCACTATGGCTACACCTTC.

This clonotype was detected ten times or more. The J gene is TRBJ2-1, the V gene TRBV3-1, with TRBD1 as a possible D gene (5 bases). CDR1 and CDR2 from the germline V gene are LGHDT and YNNKEL (reference sequence). Trimming left V 1 base short and J 4 bases short, with 8 bases between. This CDR3 region has 14 residues. CDR3 loop: CASSQARVYNEQFF. The CDR3, as DNA: TGTGCCAGCAGCCAAGCCAGGGTATACAATGAGCAGTTCTTC.

This clonotype was recorded at least ten times. This chain connects TRBV20-1 to TRBJ2-5, with 10 bases that match TRBD1. J lost 5 bases, V lost 3 bases, and 0 bases had no gene match. Germline V CDR1 and CDR2: DFQATT, SNEGSKA (reference sequence). This CDR3 has 12 residues. CDR3 nucleotide sequence: TGCAGTGCTAGGGGACAGGGGGAGACCCAGTACTTC. Translating it yields CSARGQGETQYF.

Many counts were recorded for this clonotype. The chain links TRBV12-3 or TRBV12-4 to TRBJ1-3, with no clear D. V shed 7 bases and J shed 3 bases, with 10 bases lying between them. The CDR3 is 13 residues long. The DNA for the CDR3 is TGTGCCAGCACAACCCGCGGTGGAAACACCATATATTTT. Its protein is CASTTRGGNTIYF.

The chain employs TRBV5-1 and TRBJ2-5; 11 bases agree with TRBD1. The CDR3 extends over 15 amino acids. V lost 3 bases to trimming and J lost 7 bases; unmatched junction nucleotides: 8. In germline, CDR1 is SGHRS, CDR2 YFSETQ. The CDR3 DNA is TGCGCCAGCAGCTCCTGGACAGGGGGCCAGGGGACCCAGTACTTC. Residues: CASSSWTGGQGTQYF.

This clonotype has a count of ten or more. The gene calls are TRBV7-9 and TRBJ2-2; D remains ambiguous. The CDR3 spans 16 residues. Germline-derived CDR1 and CDR2 are SEHNR and FQNEAQ (reference sequence). Trimming shortened V by 0 bases and J by 6 bases, and 14 bases separated the two germline ends. The CDR3 reads CASSLAWSYISGELFF. The DNA of the CDR3 is TGTGCCAGCAGCTTAGCCTGGTCATATATCTCCGGGGAGCTGTTTTTT.

The V and J genes are TRBV20-1 and TRBJ1-2, with a weak D call TRBD1 (5 bases). The germline CDR1 and CDR2 sequences are DFQATT and SNEGSKA (reference sequence). The CDR3 runs to 14 residues. The V gene lost 0 bases and the J gene lost 9 bases, with 17 bases spanning the gap. The CDR3 DNA follows: TGCAGTGCTAGAGATGACAGACCCCATGGAAGCTACACCTTC. This translates into CSARDDRPHGSYTF.

This clonotype was picked up a small number of times. The chain combines TRBV19 with TRBJ2-1, with 9 bases aligning to TRBD2. Germline V gene data show CDR1 as LNHDA and CDR2 as SQIVND (reference sequence). Germline trimming cut 5 bases from V and 0 bases from J; bases unmatched to any gene: 5. The CDR3 length is 16 residues. CDR3 DNA: TGTGCCAGTAGTGCCTATAGCGGGAGCTCCTACAATGAGCAGTTCTTC. It is translated as CASSAYSGSSYNEQFF. Drawing the rest from reference TRBV19 and TRBJ2-1, the complete variable domain is DGGITQSPKYLFRKEGQNVTLSCEQNLNHDAMYWYRQDPGQGLRLIYYSQIVNDFQKGDIAEGYSVSREKKESFPLTVTSAQKNPTAFYLCASSAYSGSSYNEQFFGPGTRLTVL.

In regard to this clonotype: A much larger clone sits a single nucleotide away, making a read error possible. The gene calls are TRBV5-6 and TRBJ1-2, with D perhaps matching TRBD1 (5 bases). The CDR3 sequence is 13 residues long. Germline values: CDR1 SGHDT, CDR2 YYEEEE. Here the CDR3 DNA reads TGTGCCAGCAGCTTGCAGGGAAGCTATGGCTACCCCTTC. It is translated as CASSLQGSYGYPF.

At least ten counts were recorded for this clonotype. The rearrangement uses TRBV20-1 and TRBJ2-3, with 9 nucleotides matching TRBD2. The V gene end was trimmed by 4 bases and the J gene end by 5 bases; junction bases not matched to a gene: 13. The CDR3 consists of 16 residues. In germline, CDR1 is DFQATT, CDR2 SNEGSKA (reference sequence). The CDR3 nucleotides read TGCAGTGCTACAGTTCTCGCTAGCGGGGCGAAAGATACGCAGTATTTT. This gives the protein CSATVLASGAKDTQYF.